These T cell receptor beta chains were read from a single sample in a study of a mutant IDH1 vaccine in newly diagnosed glioma. This table comes from immunoSEQ multiplex PCR, and its TCRdb copy is limited to in-frame clones, with some not included. This table has some 15,000 clones, approximately 80% appearing once. Sequencing used PBMCs, obtained from a glioma patient treated with radiotherapy, temozolomide or both. Receptors were obtained from a man aged 35-49 years with glioma. CDR3s include the opening cysteine and the closing phenylalanine or tryptophan. D genes are given only for firm matches. Some rows have no size entry. The others give once, few or many, or a class for an expanded clone.

CDR3 protein	CDR3 DNA	J gene	V gene	D gene	clone size
CASSLGGRETEAFF	TGTGCCAGCAGCTTAGGAGGGCGCGAGACCGAAGCTTTCTTT	TRBJ1-1	TRBV11-2	-	-
CASSQGQTQYGYTF	TGTGCCAGCTCCCAAGGACAGACTCAATATGGCTACACCTTC	TRBJ1-2	TRBV18	-	-
CASTKTAAGYEQYF	TGTGCCAGTACCAAAACGGCGGCCGGGTACGAGCAGTACTTC	TRBJ2-7	TRBV19	-	-
CASSPDSATNEKLFF	TGTGCCAGCAGCCCCGACTCCGCAACTAATGAAAAACTGTTTTTT	TRBJ1-4	TRBV7-2	-	few
CASSPTWADTQYF	TGTGCCAGCAGCCCCACCTGGGCGGATACGCAGTATTTT	TRBJ2-3	TRBV11-3	-	once
CASSYYSGRRNEQYF	TGTGCCAGCAGTTACTATAGCGGGAGAAGGAACGAGCAGTACTTC	TRBJ2-7	TRBV6-6	TRBD2	-
CASSYEAVSGSPLHF	TGTGCCAGCAGTTACGAAGCGGTATCGGGATCACCCCTCCACTTT	TRBJ1-6	TRBV6-5	-	-
CASSSKLAGLNNEQFF	TGTGCCAGCAGCTCCAAACTAGCGGGGTTAAACAATGAGCAGTTCTTC	TRBJ2-1	TRBV7-9	TRBD2	-
CASSFIPLGGGRTNTEAFF	TGTGCCAGCAGCTTCATCCCCCTGGGGGGAGGGCGGACGAACACTGAAGCTTTCTTT	TRBJ1-1	TRBV5-5	-	few
CASSLSGSHNEQFF	TGTGCCAGCAGCTTAAGCGGAAGCCACAATGAGCAGTTCTTC	TRBJ2-1	TRBV5-4	-	-
CASSLVTIGGELFF	TGCGCCAGCAGCTTGGTGACTATTGGCGGGGAGCTGTTTTTT	TRBJ2-2	TRBV5-1	-	-
CASSYRGHQNGYTF	TGTGCCAGCAGTTACCGTGGGCACCAGAATGGCTACACCTTC	TRBJ1-2	TRBV6-5	-	-
CASSPGTGTNIQYF	TGTGCCAGCAGCCCCGGGACAGGGACAAACATTCAGTACTTC	TRBJ2-4	TRBV7-2	TRBD1	-
CASSPRGDYGNTIYF	TGTGCCAGCTCACCTCGGGGGGACTATGGAAACACCATATATTTT	TRBJ1-3	TRBV18	-	-
CASSALSGRGSHEQFF	TGTGCCAGCAGCGCCCTGAGCGGGAGGGGCAGTCATGAGCAGTTCTTC	TRBJ2-1	TRBV7-2	TRBD2	few
CASSPTSLVATNEKLFF	TGTGCCAGCAGCCCAACCTCCCTGGTAGCAACTAATGAAAAACTGTTTTTT	TRBJ1-4	TRBV7-8	-	-
CASSQVQGSYEQYF	TGCGCCAGCAGCCAAGTACAGGGCTCCTACGAGCAGTACTTC	TRBJ2-7	TRBV5-1	-	-
CASRPLEGLLNTEAFF	TGTGCCAGCAGACCACTGGAGGGACTCTTGAACACTGAAGCTTTCTTT	TRBJ1-1	TRBV7-8	-	-
CASSVGGGGTEAFF	TGTGCCAGCAGCGTAGGAGGCGGCGGCACTGAAGCTTTCTTT	TRBJ1-1	TRBV9	-	-
CASRQGRWGNQPQHF	TGTGCCAGCAGGCAGGGAAGGTGGGGCAATCAGCCCCAGCATTTT	TRBJ1-5	TRBV2	-	-
CASSAGGQETQYF	TGTGCCAGCAGCGCGGGGGGTCAAGAGACCCAGTACTTC	TRBJ2-5	TRBV9	TRBD2	-
CASSEALLGSSYEQYF	TGTGCCAGCAGTGAAGCGCTTCTGGGGTCCTCCTACGAGCAGTACTTC	TRBJ2-7	TRBV6-1	-	-
CSVEVGALRTGELFF	TGCAGCGTTGAAGTGGGGGCGTTACGCACCGGGGAGCTGTTTTTT	TRBJ2-2	TRBV29-1	-	few
CASSPAVGDEQFF	TGCGCCAGCAGCCCAGCGGTGGGCGATGAGCAGTTCTTC	TRBJ2-1	TRBV4-1	-	-
CASSEIGAANEKLFF	TGTGCCAGCAGTGAAATAGGGGCAGCTAATGAAAAACTGTTTTTT	TRBJ1-4	TRBV6-1	-	few
CASSFAQGFGYTF	TGTGCCAGCAGCTTCGCTCAGGGGTTTGGCTACACCTTC	TRBJ1-2	TRBV7-6	-	-
CASSLVAGVVSYEQYF	TGCGCCAGCAGCCTAGTAGCGGGAGTGGTCTCCTACGAGCAGTACTTC	TRBJ2-7	TRBV5-1	TRBD2	once
CTSSLWAGGSYEQYF	TGTACCAGCAGTTTATGGGCTGGGGGCTCCTACGAGCAGTACTTC	TRBJ2-7	TRBV28	-	-
CASSPAGSGAYNEQFF	TGTGCCAGCAGCCCCGCGGGGAGCGGGGCCTACAATGAGCAGTTCTTC	TRBJ2-1	TRBV5-5	TRBD2	-
CASSRLGSSAHGYTF	TGTGCCAGCAGCCGGCTGGGCAGTTCGGCCCATGGCTACACCTTC	TRBJ1-2	TRBV21-1	-	-
CASSLGIAGTQETQYF	TGCGCCAGCAGCTTGGGTATAGCGGGGACTCAAGAGACCCAGTACTTC	TRBJ2-5	TRBV5-1	TRBD2	-
CASSKLLAREAQYF	TGTGCCAGCAGCAAATTGTTGGCCCGTGAGGCCCAGTACTTC	TRBJ2-5	TRBV21-1	-	-
CASSAGQERTEAFF	TGTGCCAGCAGCGCGGGACAGGAGAGGACTGAAGCTTTCTTT	TRBJ1-1	TRBV7-9	TRBD1	once
CASRDNNEQFF	TGCGCCAGCAGGGATAACAATGAGCAGTTCTTC	TRBJ2-1	TRBV10-2	-	-
CASSQGFGRRGLAGGPLETQYF	TGCGCCAGCAGCCAAGGGTTTGGCCGCCGGGGACTAGCGGGAGGGCCCCTGGAGACCCAGTACTTC	TRBJ2-5	TRBV4-1	TRBD2	once
CASSSGTGAGANVLTF	TGTGCCAGCAGCTCCGGGACAGGGGCTGGGGCCAACGTCCTGACTTTC	TRBJ2-6	TRBV21-1	-	-
CASSDGTGNDTEAFF	TGTGCCAGCAGCGACGGGACCGGGAACGACACTGAAGCTTTCTTT	TRBJ1-1	TRBV21-1	-	few
CASSSQGHYEAFF	TGTGCCAGCAGCTCGCAGGGACACTATGAAGCTTTCTTT	TRBJ1-1	TRBV14	-	-
CASSLERTQYF	TGTGCCAGCAGCTTGGAACGGACCCAGTACTTC	TRBJ2-5	TRBV5-5	-	-
CASSSIGLAGARHQETQYF	TGTGCCAGCAGCTCGATTGGACTAGCGGGAGCACGGCACCAAGAGACCCAGTACTTC	TRBJ2-5	TRBV7-8	TRBD2	-
CASSQDPQAAYNSPLHF	TGCGCCAGCAGCCAAGATCCCCAGGCCGCATATAATTCACCCCTCCACTTT	TRBJ1-6	TRBV4-1	-	once
CASSSSGRETQYF	TGTGCCAGCAGCTCGAGCGGGAGGGAGACCCAGTACTTC	TRBJ2-5	TRBV7-9	TRBD2	-
CASSIWGGGYTF	TGTGCCAGTAGTATATGGGGAGGCGGCTACACCTTC	TRBJ1-2	TRBV19	-	-
CASSLFGTSGSTTDTQYF	TGTGCCAGCAGCTTATTTGGGACTAGCGGGAGTACCACAGATACGCAGTATTTT	TRBJ2-3	TRBV7-8	TRBD2	-
CASSWAGEPGNEQFF	TGCGCCAGCAGCTGGGCCGGGGAGCCTGGCAATGAGCAGTTCTTC	TRBJ2-1	TRBV5-1	-	-
CASSYRAESSYEQYF	TGTGCCAGCAGTTACAGGGCGGAAAGCTCCTACGAGCAGTACTTC	TRBJ2-7	TRBV6-5	-	once
CASSRDRNTGELFF	TGTGCCAGCAGTAGGGACAGGAACACCGGGGAGCTGTTTTTT	TRBJ2-2	TRBV2	TRBD1	-
CASSFSLGTSSYNEQFF	TGTGCCAGCAGTTTCTCCCTCGGGACAAGCTCCTACAATGAGCAGTTCTTC	TRBJ2-1	TRBV27	-	-
CASTQDSRTSSGNTIYF	TGTGCCAGCACCCAAGACTCGAGGACGAGTAGTGGAAACACCATATATTTT	TRBJ1-3	TRBV5-6	-	-
CASSYQGQGGNEQFF	TGTGCCAGCAGCTACCAAGGACAGGGGGGGAATGAGCAGTTCTTC	TRBJ2-1	TRBV11-3	TRBD1	-
CASRPTAGVNTEAFF	TGCGCCAGCAGGCCCACGGCGGGGGTTAACACTGAAGCTTTCTTT	TRBJ1-1	TRBV5-1	-	few
CASSYSGPYGYTF	TGTGCCAGCAGTTACTCAGGGCCCTATGGCTACACCTTC	TRBJ1-2	TRBV6-6	-	-